This T cell receptor beta chain was identified during a study of neoadjuvant anti-PD-1 for oral cavity cancer. Across the whole study: Nivolumab at 3 mg/kg was mostly given biweekly, three to four doses, pre-surgery. Overall study results and limits: Each response group had just three patients in TCR analyses.

The V gene lost 2 bases and the J gene lost 0 bases, with 7 bases spanning the gap. Looked up from germline, CDR1 is MDHEN and CDR2 is SYDVKM. The CDR3 spans 14 residues. Points on this clone: Its matching antigen is unknown.

The data were produced by immunoSEQ multiplex PCR, yet TCRdb's version contains in-frame clones alone and is incomplete. This sample has about 16,000 clones, with 50% to 70% found just once. Sequenced material: PBMCs, taken before nivolumab (anti-PD-1) treatment. The receptor's source is a person aged 35-80 years with oral cavity squamous cell carcinoma. The V gene is TRBV28, the J gene TRBJ1-2; D is undetermined. The CDR3 spells CASSLTVSNYGYTF. The CDR3 DNA reads as TGTGCCAGCAGTTTAACAGTTTCTAACTATGGCTACACCTTC.